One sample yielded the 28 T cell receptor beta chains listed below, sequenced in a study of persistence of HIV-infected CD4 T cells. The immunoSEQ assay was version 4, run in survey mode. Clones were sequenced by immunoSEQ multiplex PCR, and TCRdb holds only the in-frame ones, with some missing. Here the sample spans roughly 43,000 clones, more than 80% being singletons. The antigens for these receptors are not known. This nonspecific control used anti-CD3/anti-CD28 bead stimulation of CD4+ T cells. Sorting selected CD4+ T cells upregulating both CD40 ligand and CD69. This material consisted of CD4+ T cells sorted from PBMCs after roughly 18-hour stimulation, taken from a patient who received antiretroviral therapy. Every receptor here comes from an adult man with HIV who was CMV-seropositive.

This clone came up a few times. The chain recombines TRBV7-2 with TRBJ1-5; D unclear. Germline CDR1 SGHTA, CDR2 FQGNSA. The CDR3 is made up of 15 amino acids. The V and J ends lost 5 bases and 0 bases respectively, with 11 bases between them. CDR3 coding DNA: TGTGCCAGCAGCATCAGACACAATAGCAATCAGCCCCAGCATTTT. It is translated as CASSIRHNSNQPQHF.

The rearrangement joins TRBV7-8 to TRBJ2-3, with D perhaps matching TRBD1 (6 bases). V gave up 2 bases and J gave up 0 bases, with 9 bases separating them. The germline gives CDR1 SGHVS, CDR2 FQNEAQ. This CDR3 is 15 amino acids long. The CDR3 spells CASSLLGASTDTQYF. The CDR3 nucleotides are TGTGCCAGCAGCTTACTGGGGGCTAGCACAGATACGCAGTATTTT.

CDR3 amino acids: CASSLAGGNTEAFF. The CDR3 DNA sequence: TGCGCCAGCAGCTTGGCCGGTGGGAACACTGAAGCTTTCTTT. This chain uses TRBV5-1 with TRBJ1-1, with D unclear. This CDR3 has 14 residues. The V end lost 0 bases, the J end lost 1 base, and 7 bases lay between the germline ends. CDR1 is SGHRS, CDR2 YFSETQ, per germline.

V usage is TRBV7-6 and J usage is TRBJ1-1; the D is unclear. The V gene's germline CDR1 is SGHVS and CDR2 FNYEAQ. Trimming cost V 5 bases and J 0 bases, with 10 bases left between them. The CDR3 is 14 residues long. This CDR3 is CASSANRVNTEAFF. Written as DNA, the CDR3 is TGTGCCAGCAGCGCAAACCGGGTGAACACTGAAGCTTTCTTT.

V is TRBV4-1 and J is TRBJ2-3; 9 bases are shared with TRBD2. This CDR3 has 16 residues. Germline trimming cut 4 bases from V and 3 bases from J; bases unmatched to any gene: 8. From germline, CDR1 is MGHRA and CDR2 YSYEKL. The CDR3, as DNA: TGCGCCAGCAGCCTCCGGGGCGGGGGGGCAACAGATACGCAGTATTTT. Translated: CASSLRGGGATDTQYF.

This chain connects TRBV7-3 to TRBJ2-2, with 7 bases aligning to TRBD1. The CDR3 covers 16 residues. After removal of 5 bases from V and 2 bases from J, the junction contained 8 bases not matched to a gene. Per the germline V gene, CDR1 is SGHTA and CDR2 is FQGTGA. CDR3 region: CASSLRTGANTGELFF. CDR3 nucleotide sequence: TGTGCCAGCAGCCTTAGGACAGGAGCTAACACCGGGGAGCTGTTTTTT.

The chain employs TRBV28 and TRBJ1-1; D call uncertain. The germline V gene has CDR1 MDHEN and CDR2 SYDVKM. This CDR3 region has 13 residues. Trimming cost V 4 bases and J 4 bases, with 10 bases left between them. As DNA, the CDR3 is TGTGCCAGCAGTTCCAGACAAGTCACTGAAGCTTTCTTT. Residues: CASSSRQVTEAFF.

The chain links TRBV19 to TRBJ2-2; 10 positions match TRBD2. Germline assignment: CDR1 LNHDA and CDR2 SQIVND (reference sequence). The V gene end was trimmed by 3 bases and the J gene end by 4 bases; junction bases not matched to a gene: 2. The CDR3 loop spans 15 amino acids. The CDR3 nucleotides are TGTGCCAGTAGTATGGCTAGCGGGGGCACCGGGGAGCTGTTTTTT. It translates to CASSMASGGTGELFF.

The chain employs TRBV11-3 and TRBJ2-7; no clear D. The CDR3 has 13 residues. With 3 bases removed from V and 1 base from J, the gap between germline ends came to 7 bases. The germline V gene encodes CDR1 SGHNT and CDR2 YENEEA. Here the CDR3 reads CASSFAGSYEQYF. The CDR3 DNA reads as TGTGCCAGCAGCTTCGCAGGTTCCTACGAGCAGTACTTC. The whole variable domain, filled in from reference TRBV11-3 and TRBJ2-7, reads EAGVVQSPRYKIIEKKQPVAFWCNPISGHNTLYWYLQNLGQGPELLIRYENEEAVDDSQLPKDRFSAERLKGVDSTLKIQPAELGDSAVYLCASSFAGSYEQYFGPGTRLTVT.

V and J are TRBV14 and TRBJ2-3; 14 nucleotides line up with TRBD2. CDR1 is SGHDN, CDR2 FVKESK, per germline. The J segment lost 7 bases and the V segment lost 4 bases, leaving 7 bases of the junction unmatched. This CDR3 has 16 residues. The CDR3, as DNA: TGTGCCAGCAGCCTCGGACTAGCGGGGGGTTCCCATACGCAGTATTTT. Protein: CASSLGLAGGSHTQYF.

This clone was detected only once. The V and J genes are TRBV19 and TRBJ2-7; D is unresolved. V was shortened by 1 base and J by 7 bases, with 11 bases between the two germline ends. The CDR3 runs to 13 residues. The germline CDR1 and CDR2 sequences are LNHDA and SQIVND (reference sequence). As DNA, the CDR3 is TGTGCCAGTAGTATAGGTCTTTTTAGAGAGCAGTACTTC. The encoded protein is CASSIGLFREQYF.

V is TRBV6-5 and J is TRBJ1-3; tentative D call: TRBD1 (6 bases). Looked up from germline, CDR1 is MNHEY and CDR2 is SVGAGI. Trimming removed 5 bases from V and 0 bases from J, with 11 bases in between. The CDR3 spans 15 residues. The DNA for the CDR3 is TGTGCCAGCAGTCCAGGGGTATTCTCTGGAAACACCATATATTTT. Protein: CASSPGVFSGNTIYF.

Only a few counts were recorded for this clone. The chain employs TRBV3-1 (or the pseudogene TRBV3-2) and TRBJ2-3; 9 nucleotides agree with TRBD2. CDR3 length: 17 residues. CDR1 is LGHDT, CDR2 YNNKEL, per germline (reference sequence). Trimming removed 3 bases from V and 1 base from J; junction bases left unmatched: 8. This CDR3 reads CASSHFGAGGGTDTQYF. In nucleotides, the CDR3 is TGTGCCAGCAGCCACTTCGGAGCGGGGGGCGGCACAGATACGCAGTATTTT.

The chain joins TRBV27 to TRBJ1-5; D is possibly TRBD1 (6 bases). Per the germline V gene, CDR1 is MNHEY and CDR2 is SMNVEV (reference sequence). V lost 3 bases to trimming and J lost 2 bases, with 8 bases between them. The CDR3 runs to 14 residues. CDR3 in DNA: TGTGCCAGCAGTTTGAACAGGGGCAATCAGCCCCAGCATTTT. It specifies CASSLNRGNQPQHF.

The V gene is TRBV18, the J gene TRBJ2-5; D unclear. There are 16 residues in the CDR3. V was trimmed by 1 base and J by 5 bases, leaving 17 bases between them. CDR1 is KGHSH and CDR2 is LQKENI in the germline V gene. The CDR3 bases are TGTGCCAGCTCACCACGGGAAAGTTGGGCTCAGGAGACCCAGTACTTC. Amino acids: CASSPRESWAQETQYF.

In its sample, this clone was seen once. CDR3 DNA: TGTGCCAGTAGTATCCAGATGCAGGGAGCTCAGCCCCAGCATTTT. Its protein is CASSIQMQGAQPQHF. This chain connects TRBV19 to TRBJ1-5, with D possibly being TRBD1 (5 bases). The CDR3 consists of 15 residues. CDR1 is LNHDA, CDR2 SQIVND, per germline (reference sequence). The V end was cut by 3 bases, the J end by 6 bases, with 15 bases between.

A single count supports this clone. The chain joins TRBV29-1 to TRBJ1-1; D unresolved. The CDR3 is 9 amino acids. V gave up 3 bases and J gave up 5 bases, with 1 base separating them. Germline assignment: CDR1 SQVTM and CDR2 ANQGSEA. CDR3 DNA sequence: TGCAGCGTTGAGACTGAAGCTTTCTTT. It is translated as CSVETEAFF.

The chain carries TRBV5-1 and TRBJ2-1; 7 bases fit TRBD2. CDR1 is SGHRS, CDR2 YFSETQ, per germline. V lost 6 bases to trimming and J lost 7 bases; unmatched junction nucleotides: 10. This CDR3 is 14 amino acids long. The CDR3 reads CASTPGGGGNEQFF. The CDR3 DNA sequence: TGCGCCAGCACCCCGGGTGGCGGGGGTAATGAGCAGTTCTTC.

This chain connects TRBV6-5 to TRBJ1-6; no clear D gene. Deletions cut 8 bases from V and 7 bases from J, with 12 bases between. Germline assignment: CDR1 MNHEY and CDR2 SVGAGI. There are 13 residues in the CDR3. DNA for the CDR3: TGTGCCAGCGTGCGGGAGTTGAATTCACCCCTCCACTTT. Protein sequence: CASVRELNSPLHF.

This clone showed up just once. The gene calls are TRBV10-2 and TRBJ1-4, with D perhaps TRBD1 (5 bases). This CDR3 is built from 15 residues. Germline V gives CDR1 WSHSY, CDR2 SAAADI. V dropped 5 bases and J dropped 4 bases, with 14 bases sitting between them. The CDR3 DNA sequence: TGCGCCAGCAGTCCTGTTAGGACAAGTAATGAAAAACTGTTTTTT. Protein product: CASSPVRTSNEKLFF.

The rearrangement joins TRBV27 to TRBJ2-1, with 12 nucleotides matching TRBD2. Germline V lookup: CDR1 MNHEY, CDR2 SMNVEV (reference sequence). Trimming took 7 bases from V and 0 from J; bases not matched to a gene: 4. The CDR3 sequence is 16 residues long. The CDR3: CASKASGGASYNEQFF. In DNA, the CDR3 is TGTGCCAGCAAAGCTAGCGGGGGGGCCTCCTACAATGAGCAGTTCTTC.

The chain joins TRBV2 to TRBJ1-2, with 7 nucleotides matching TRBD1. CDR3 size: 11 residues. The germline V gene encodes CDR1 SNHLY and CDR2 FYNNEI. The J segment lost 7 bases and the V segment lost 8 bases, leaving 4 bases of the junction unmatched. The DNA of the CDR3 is TGTGCCAGCGACCGGGACAGTGGCTACACCTTC. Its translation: CASDRDSGYTF.

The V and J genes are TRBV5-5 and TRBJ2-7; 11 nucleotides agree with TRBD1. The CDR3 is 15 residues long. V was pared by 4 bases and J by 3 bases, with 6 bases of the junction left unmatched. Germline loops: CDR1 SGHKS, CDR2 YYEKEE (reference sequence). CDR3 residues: CASSPRDRGYYEQYF. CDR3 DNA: TGTGCCAGCAGCCCGCGGGACAGGGGGTACTACGAGCAGTACTTC.

CDR3 amino acids: CASIVTARAGDTQYF. The CDR3 DNA is TGTGCCAGCATCGTAACCGCCAGGGCGGGAGATACGCAGTATTTT. The chain uses TRBV21-1 and TRBJ2-3. TRBV21-1 is tagged as a pseudogene. The CDR3 has 15 amino acids.

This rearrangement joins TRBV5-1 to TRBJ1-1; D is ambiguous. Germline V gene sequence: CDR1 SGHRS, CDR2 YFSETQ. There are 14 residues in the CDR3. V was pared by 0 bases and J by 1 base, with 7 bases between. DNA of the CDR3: TGCGCCAGCAGCTTGGGGGGATCGAACACTGAAGCTTTCTTT. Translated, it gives CASSLGGSNTEAFF. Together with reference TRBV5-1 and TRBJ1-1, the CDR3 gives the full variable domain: KAGVTQTPRYLIKTRGQQVTLSCSPISGHRSVSWYQQTPGQGLQFLFEYFSETQRNKGNFPGRFSGRQFSNSRSEMNVSTLELGDSALYLCASSLGGSNTEAFFGQGTRLTVV.

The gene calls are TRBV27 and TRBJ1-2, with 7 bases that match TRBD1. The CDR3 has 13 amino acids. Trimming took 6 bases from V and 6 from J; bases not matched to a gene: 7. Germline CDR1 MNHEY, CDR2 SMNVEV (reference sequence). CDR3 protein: CASRFPQGDGYTF. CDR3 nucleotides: TGTGCCAGCAGATTCCCTCAGGGGGATGGCTACACCTTC.

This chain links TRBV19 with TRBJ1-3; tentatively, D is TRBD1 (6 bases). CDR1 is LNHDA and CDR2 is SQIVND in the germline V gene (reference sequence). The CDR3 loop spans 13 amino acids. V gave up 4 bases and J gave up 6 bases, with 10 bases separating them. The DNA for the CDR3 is TGTGCCAGTAGTAGGGGGCGAATAAACACCATATATTTT. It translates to CASSRGRINTIYF.

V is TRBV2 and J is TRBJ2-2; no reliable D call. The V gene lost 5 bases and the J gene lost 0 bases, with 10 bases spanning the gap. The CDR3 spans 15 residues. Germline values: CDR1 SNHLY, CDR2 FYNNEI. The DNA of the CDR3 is TGTGCCAGCAGTTCGACGACGGCGAACACCGGGGAGCTGTTTTTT. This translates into CASSSTTANTGELFF.